What follows are 15 T cell receptor beta chains derived from one specimen sequenced in a study of blood T cell repertoires in COVID-19. Generated by immunoSEQ multiplex PCR, the TCRdb table keeps only in-frame clones and is missing some. The sample records 150,000 to 200,000 clones, 70% to 90% being singletons. Sequencing was performed on peripheral blood. The receptors were gathered from a man between 65 and 85 years old with active or convalescent COVID-19.

Only one count was recorded for this clone. The J gene is TRBJ2-1, the V gene TRBV7-2, with 8 bases identical to TRBD2. The CDR3 length is 14 residues. V trimming: 4 bases; J trimming: 4 bases; junction bases outside the gene matches: 3. From germline, CDR1 is SGHTA and CDR2 FQGNSA. The CDR3 region has the DNA TGTGCCAGCAGCTCCGGGGGGGCTTACAATGAGCAGTTCTTC. Translation gives CASSSGGAYNEQFF.

The chain employs TRBV10-1 and TRBJ2-1; 9 bases match TRBD2. The CDR3 has 18 amino acids. V dropped 6 bases and J dropped 9; count of bases not matched to a gene: 21. Germline V lookup: CDR1 WNHNN, CDR2 SYGVQD (reference sequence). The CDR3, as DNA: TGCGCCAGCAGCCACCCTGGCGGTGGAGCGGGGGGTACGGGTGAGCAGTTCTTC. Encoded protein: CASSHPGGGAGGTGEQFF.

This clone appeared a single time. V is TRBV27 and J is TRBJ1-5, with D perhaps matching TRBD1 (6 bases). CDR3 size: 14 residues. V was pared by 6 bases and J by 6 bases, with 15 bases between. Germline V gene sequence: CDR1 MNHEY, CDR2 SMNVEV (reference sequence). DNA of the CDR3: TGTGCCAGCAGGCCTGCAGGGGTCAGTCAGCCCCAGCATTTT. It translates to CASRPAGVSQPQHF.

The CDR3 DNA is TGTGCCAGCTCACGGGGGAGCGGGGGCACGGACTATGGCTACACCTTC. Translation: CASSRGSGGTDYGYTF. The rearrangement uses TRBV18 and TRBJ1-2, with a possible D match to TRBD1 (6 bases). V was trimmed by 4 bases and J by 3 bases, leaving 18 bases between them. The germline CDR1 and CDR2 sequences are KGHSH and LQKENI. The CDR3 totals 16 residues. Combining the CDR3 with reference TRBV18 and TRBJ1-2 gives the whole variable domain NAGVMQNPRHLVRRRGQEARLRCSPMKGHSHVYWYRQLPEEGLKFMVYLQKENIIDESGMPKERFSAEFPKEGPSILRIQQVVRGDSAAYFCASSRGSGGTDYGYTFGSGTRLTVV.

The rearrangement uses TRBV7-2 and TRBJ2-1; no firm D call. This CDR3 region has 14 residues. The germline V gene encodes CDR1 SGHTA and CDR2 FQGNSA. V dropped 0 bases and J dropped 8 bases, with 11 bases sitting between them. Written as DNA, the CDR3 is TGTGCCAGCAGCTTAGCGCTTTTGGCTGATGAGCAGTTCTTC. This encodes CASSLALLADEQFF.

The rearrangement uses TRBV11-2 and TRBJ2-7, with a weak D call TRBD2 (5 bases). The CDR3 has 19 residues. The germline V and J ends were trimmed by 4 bases and 3 bases, with 28 bases remaining between them. Germline V gene data show CDR1 as SGHAT and CDR2 as FQNNGV. CDR3 amino acids: CASSSLLGMLRFTDYEQYF. DNA of the CDR3: TGTGCCAGCAGCTCCCTACTAGGGATGTTGCGGTTTACTGACTACGAGCAGTACTTC.

This chain links TRBV28 with TRBJ2-3; D possibly corresponds to TRBD2 (5 bases). This CDR3 is built from 15 residues. Germline V gives CDR1 MDHEN, CDR2 SYDVKM. The V end lost 5 bases, the J end lost 0 bases, and 12 bases lay between the germline ends. Here the CDR3 reads CASSRSGPSTDTQYF. The DNA for the CDR3 is TGTGCCAGCAGTAGGAGCGGTCCCAGCACAGATACGCAGTATTTT.

V usage is TRBV9 and J usage is TRBJ1-1; D call uncertain. Germline CDR1 is SGDLS and CDR2 is YYNGEE. The CDR3 covers 14 residues. Trimming left V 3 bases short and J 0 bases short, with 9 bases between. The CDR3 region has the DNA TGTGCCAGCAGCGGCGACATCATGAACACTGAAGCTTTCTTT. As protein: CASSGDIMNTEAFF.

This clone was picked up a small number of times. This CDR3 reads CASSPTGGGYTF. The CDR3 DNA is TGTGCCAGCAGCCCAACTGGCGGTGGCTACACCTTC. The chain carries TRBV7-9 and TRBJ1-2; D is ambiguous. CDR3 size: 12 residues. Trimming removed 5 bases from V and 7 bases from J, with 11 bases in between. Germline V CDR1 and CDR2: SEHNR, FQNEAQ (reference sequence).

The V and J genes are TRBV3-1 (or the pseudogene TRBV3-2) and TRBJ2-1; weak D call: TRBD2 (5 bases). The ends were cut back, 8 bases at V and 4 bases at J, with 12 bases in the middle. The length of the CDR3 is 13 residues. Germline CDR1 LGHDT, CDR2 YNNKEL (reference sequence). This CDR3 reads CASRGRRYNEQFF. The CDR3 DNA follows: TGTGCCAGCCGAGGCCGGAGGTACAATGAGCAGTTCTTC.

This chain joins TRBV5-6 and TRBJ1-5, with TRBD1 identical over 10 bases. CDR3 size: 17 residues. Germline-derived CDR1 and CDR2 are SGHDT and YYEEEE. V lost 4 bases, J lost 0 bases, and 7 bases stayed unmatched. CDR3 nucleotide sequence: TGTGCCAGCAGCGCGGGACAGGGGATGTATAGCAATCAGCCCCAGCATTTT. Protein product: CASSAGQGMYSNQPQHF.

The J gene is TRBJ1-5, the V gene TRBV30, with TRBD1 as a possible D gene (5 bases). V dropped 5 bases and J dropped 6 bases, with 14 bases sitting between them. This CDR3 spans 13 amino acids. The V gene's germline CDR1 is GTSNPN and CDR2 SVGIG (reference sequence). The CDR3 sequence is CAWAGGYGQPQHF. CDR3 nucleotide sequence: TGTGCCTGGGCGGGGGGATATGGTCAGCCCCAGCATTTT.

V gene TRBV9 combines with J gene TRBJ2-3; 11 bases are shared with TRBD2. After removal of 0 bases from V and 6 bases from J, the junction contained 9 bases not matched to a gene. Germline loops: CDR1 SGDLS, CDR2 YYNGEE. The CDR3 extends over 17 amino acids. DNA for the CDR3: TGTGCCAGCAGCGTAGGACTAGCGGGATCTCGCTCGGATACGCAGTATTTT. Its translation is CASSVGLAGSRSDTQYF.

This sequence joins TRBV4-3 and TRBJ1-2; 11 bases fit TRBD1. The CDR3 totals 14 residues. Germline-derived CDR1 and CDR2 are LGHNA and YSLEER. With 4 bases clipped from V and 10 bases from J, the junction kept 8 bases outside the gene matches. DNA of the CDR3: TGCGCCAGCAGCCCCCGGGACAGGGGGACCGACTACACCTTC. It yields the protein CASSPRDRGTDYTF.

This rearrangement joins TRBV18 to TRBJ1-5; D might be TRBD1 (5 bases). V was pared by 4 bases and J by 7 bases, with 14 bases between. CDR1 KGHSH and CDR2 LQKENI come from the germline V gene. The length of the CDR3 is 14 residues. CDR3: CASSLGREGQPQHF. CDR3 in DNA: TGTGCCAGCTCACTGGGCAGGGAGGGGCAGCCCCAGCATTTT.